The clone carrying this TCR beta chain was counted a few times. Its matching antigen is unknown. This sample stems from a study of T cell repertoires in cytomegalovirus infection. About the research overall: Matching HLA type and CMV infection were both indicated by public TCR beta signatures. Study observations and caveats: Dominating the ex vivo response were TCR beta clonotypes that were CMV-specific and HLA-C-restricted.

Germline values: CDR1 MNHEY, CDR2 SVGAGI. This CDR3 is built from 14 residues. V lost 6 bases, J lost 8 bases, and 10 bases stayed unmatched. TCRdb recomputed calls from the reads with MiXCR, one row per CDR3 protein. This table holds 40,000 to 50,000 distinct CDR3 sequences, more than 20% found once. The chain uses TRBV6-5 and TRBJ1-3; the match to TRBD1 covers 7 bases. This TCR derives from a human donor in good health (CMV status not recorded). Some clones in this sample may be carry-over from other donors' samples. The sample was PBMCs, sequenced either directly or after in vitro stimulation (not recorded which). The CDR3 loop is CASRSGTAIDTIYF. Here the CDR3 DNA reads TGTGCCAGCAGGTCCGGGACAGCCATCGACACCATATATTTT.